This is a list of T cell receptor beta chains from one sample in a study of cytomegalovirus exposure and HLA in healthy donors. Generated by immunoSEQ multiplex PCR, the TCRdb table keeps only in-frame clones and is missing some. The table for this sample gives 90,000 to 150,000 clones. Sequenced input: PBMCs. All receptors derive from a man between 18 and 35 years old in good health and CMV-seronegative. Both conserved end residues are part of each CDR3. D genes are given only for firm matches.

>TRBJ2-7|-|TRBV7-6|14
CASSPPPPSYEQYF
>TRBJ1-4|-|TRBV6-5|14
CASSYFPRDEKLFF
>TRBJ1-1|-|TRBV28|12
CASSTSGAEAFF
>TRBJ2-7|-|TRBV21-1|16
CASSKGRRQGFNEQYF
>TRBJ2-1|TRBD2|TRBV5-1|15
CASSVSGTSYNEQFF
>TRBJ2-5|TRBD1|TRBV9|14
CASSSPRGRETQYF
>TRBJ2-3|-|TRBV10-3|14
CAISEPKTPDTQYF
>TRBJ1-4|-|TRBV2|13
CASLQGSNEKLFF
>TRBJ2-3|-|TRBV10-3|15
CAIASGTKSTDTQYF
>TRBJ1-1|-|TRBV6-4|14
CASSQSTMNTEAFF
>TRBJ1-4|-|TRBV7-3|14
CASSWATDYEKLFF
>TRBJ2-7|-|TRBV15|15
CATSSPGQRENEQYF
>TRBJ2-4|-|TRBV5-1|14
CASSFRGSENIQYF
>TRBJ2-3|TRBD2|TRBV7-3|16
CASSLILAGSTDTQYF
>TRBJ1-1|-|TRBV7-2|15
CASSLQGLMNTEAFF
>TRBJ1-2|-|TRBV27|17
CASSFVPAFPPRGGYTF
>TRBJ1-5|-|TRBV19|15
CASTHRGGGNQPQHF
>TRBJ2-7|TRBD2|TRBV5-8|13
CASSQGLAVEQYF
>TRBJ2-3|TRBD1|TRBV6-4|15
CASSGGQGYTDTQYF
>TRBJ1-3|-|TRBV5-1|13
CASSLAGGNTIYF
>TRBJ1-1|-|TRBV5-1|14
CASSLATANTEAFF
>TRBJ1-1|-|TRBV5-6|14
CASLPGLGGTEAFF
>TRBJ2-3|TRBD2|TRBV9|16
CASSVGLAGGTDTQYF
>TRBJ1-2|-|TRBV9|18
CASSVARDKRPTNYGYTF
>TRBJ1-1|-|TRBV5-1|14
CASSLGGGNTEAFF
>TRBJ2-7|TRBD2|TRBV7-2|13
CASSLLAGAEQYF
>TRBJ2-7|-|TRBV30|11
CAWSYTYEQYF
>TRBJ2-2|-|TRBV29-1|14
CSVAGTPNTGELFF
>TRBJ1-6|-|TRBV18|14
CASSKVGGLSPLHF
>TRBJ1-5|-|TRBV19|16
CASSPRLGGSNQPQHF
>TRBJ1-1|-|TRBV5-3|13
CARTFSAGSEAFF
>TRBJ2-7|-|TRBV6-6|11
CASSPGVEQYF
>TRBJ2-7|TRBD2|TRBV4-1|14
CASSIAGGNYEQYF
>TRBJ1-2|-|TRBV19|13
CASSISSTSGYTF
>TRBJ2-1|TRBD2|TRBV5-1|16
CASSLGGTSGRNEQFF
>TRBJ1-2|-|TRBV19|14
CASTDQGMTYGYTF
>TRBJ2-7|-|TRBV28|11
CASSPRGEQYF
>TRBJ2-1|-|TRBV28|18
CASSFRDSRLASYNEQFF
>TRBJ1-1|-|TRBV27|14
CASSKRGARIGAFF
>TRBJ1-2|TRBD1|TRBV4-1|17
CASSQDAGTASNYGYTF
>TRBJ2-3|TRBD2|TRBV6-5|15
CASRRLAGGRDTQYF
>TRBJ2-7|-|TRBV5-1|14
CASSLAGSNYEQYF
>TRBJ1-1|-|TRBV9|15
CASSGETAMNTEAFF
>TRBJ2-7|TRBD2|TRBV13|19
CASRPRSGREGEYSYEQYF
>TRBJ2-2|-|TRBV9|15
CASSASQGPTGELFF